The 20 T cell receptor beta chains listed next were all sequenced from one sample in a study of cytomegalovirus exposure and HLA in healthy donors. PCR amplification relied on 60 Vbeta primers (plus 13 Jbeta primers). Some clones are missing from TCRdb's copy, which holds only in-frame ones; the method was immunoSEQ multiplex PCR. The data show 100,000 to 140,000 clones, with 82% seen just once and approximately 2.6% held by the top ten. The specimen sequenced was PBMCs. The receptors were gathered from a man under 40 in good health and CMV-seropositive.

The rearrangement links TRBV10-1 to TRBJ2-1, with 11 nucleotides matching TRBD1. The CDR3 sequence is 14 residues long. Trimming cost V 5 bases and J 8 bases; bases outside gene matches: 5. Germline-derived CDR1 and CDR2 are WNHNN and SYGVQD (reference sequence). CDR3 residues: CASSSGQGAYEQFF. The CDR3, as DNA: TGCGCCAGCAGTTCTGGACAGGGGGCCTATGAGCAGTTCTTC.

The CDR3 loop reads CASSTSPGQGDEKLFF. The CDR3 nucleotides read TGTGCCAGCAGCACTTCACCGGGACAGGGAGATGAAAAACTGTTTTTT. The chain employs TRBV7-6 and TRBJ1-4; 9 nucleotides align to TRBD1. V lost 5 bases, J lost 6 bases, and 10 bases stayed unmatched. The CDR3 is 16 residues long. Germline V gene sequence: CDR1 SGHVS, CDR2 FNYEAQ.

The chain carries TRBV6-4 and TRBJ2-3; TRBD1 is a possible D gene (5 bases). Trimming took 0 bases from V and 0 from J, leaving 7 bases between them. Germline CDR1 and CDR2: MRHNA and SNTAGT. The CDR3 runs to 15 residues. The CDR3 protein is CASSDSQGSTDTQYF. CDR3 bases: TGTGCCAGCAGTGACTCTCAGGGCAGCACAGATACGCAGTATTTT.

The chain uses TRBV5-1 and TRBJ2-3; weak D call: TRBD2 (5 bases). CDR1 and CDR2 (germline): SGHRS, YFSETQ. The V end was cut by 4 bases, the J end by 0 bases, with 15 bases between. The CDR3 totals 16 residues. The CDR3 loop reads CASSPPYEGSTDTQYF. CDR3 DNA sequence: TGCGCCAGCAGCCCCCCTTATGAGGGAAGCACAGATACGCAGTATTTT.

This chain uses TRBV5-1 with TRBJ2-7, with D possibly matching TRBD1 (6 bases). This CDR3 is 15 amino acids long. The ends were cut back, 7 bases at V and 2 bases at J, with 19 bases in the middle. Germline lookup yields CDR1 SGHRS and CDR2 YFSETQ. CDR3 DNA: TGCGCCAGCGGCGCATCCAGGGGTAGTGCCTACGAGCAGTACTTC. Its protein product is CASGASRGSAYEQYF.

A word on this clone: Relative to the germline gene, one junction end is altered; a read error may explain this. The V call is TRBV5-8, the J call TRBJ2-7, with 8 bases that match TRBD2. The CDR3 extends over 12 amino acids. Germline lookup yields CDR1 SGHTS and CDR2 YDEGEE. The DNA of the CDR3 is TGTGCCAGCAGAGAACCCGGGACTAGTCTCTTCTTC. Translation: CASREPGTSLFF.

The V gene is TRBV7-2, the J gene TRBJ2-2; 10 bases line up with TRBD2. The V segment lost 5 bases and the J segment 0 bases; nucleotides outside the gene matches: 3. The CDR3 runs to 16 residues. Germline lookup yields CDR1 SGHTA and CDR2 FQGNSA. CDR3: CASSPLAGANTGELFF. The CDR3 DNA reads TGTGCCAGCAGCCCGCTAGCGGGGGCGAACACCGGGGAGCTGTTTTTT.

The rearrangement uses TRBV28 and TRBJ1-5; perhaps TRBD1 as D (6 bases). The CDR3 contains 15 residues. The V and J ends lost 5 bases and 6 bases respectively, with 17 bases between them. Germline V gives CDR1 MDHEN, CDR2 SYDVKM. The DNA of the CDR3 is TGTGCCAGCAGTGCCGGGGGGGCGGGAAGTCAGCCCCAGCATTTT. Protein: CASSAGGAGSQPQHF. Variable domain in full (rest from reference TRBV28 and TRBJ1-5): DVKVTQSSRYLVKRTGEKVFLECVQDMDHENMFWYRQDPGLGLRLIYFSYDVKMKEKGDIPEGYSVSREKKERFSLILESASTNQTSMYLCASSAGGAGSQPQHFGDGTRLSIL.

The rearrangement links TRBV19 to TRBJ1-5; tentatively, D is TRBD1 (6 bases). Per the germline V gene, CDR1 is LNHDA and CDR2 is SQIVND (reference sequence). The CDR3 is made up of 14 amino acids. With 0 bases removed from V and 6 bases from J, the gap between germline ends came to 9 bases. This chain's CDR3 is CASSIDRGAQPQHF. The CDR3 region has the DNA TGTGCCAGTAGTATAGACAGGGGAGCTCAGCCCCAGCATTTT.

On this clone itself: Other nucleotide sequences from this sample produce the same CDR3. The gene calls are TRBV18 and TRBJ2-7, with a weak D call TRBD1 (5 bases). This CDR3 is built from 13 residues. Germline CDR1 KGHSH, CDR2 LQKENI. Between the trimmed V and J ends, which lost 3 bases and 3 bases, there was a span of 9 bases. For the CDR3, the DNA is TGTGCCAGCTCACCCGACAGCAGCTACGAGCAGTACTTC. Its translation: CASSPDSSYEQYF.

V is TRBV2 and J is TRBJ2-7; TRBD1 matches at 7 bases. The CDR3 spans 14 residues. CDR1 and CDR2 (germline): SNHLY, FYNNEI. V shed 6 bases, J shed 3 bases, and the junction held 8 bases outside the gene matches. The CDR3 DNA follows: TGTGCCAGCAGGTCCGGCAGGGGGTTCTACGAGCAGTACTTC. Its translation is CASRSGRGFYEQYF.

This clone has only a few counts. The gene calls are TRBV25-1 and TRBJ2-3; D is possibly TRBD1 (6 bases). Trimming took off 9 bases at V and 2 bases at J, with 15 bases between the two ends. Germline V gene sequence: CDR1 MGHDK, CDR2 SYGVNS. The CDR3 sequence is 14 residues long. In DNA, the CDR3 is TGTGCCAGTTCTTGGACAGCGAACACAGATACGCAGTATTTT. It is translated as CASSWTANTDTQYF.

The chain combines TRBV6-5 with TRBJ2-4; perhaps TRBD2 as D (5 bases). CDR1 is MNHEY and CDR2 is SVGAGI in the germline V gene. Trimming cost V 10 bases and J 7 bases, with 20 bases left between them. This CDR3 contains 14 residues. For the CDR3, the DNA is TGTGCCACCCGAGGGTCGGGCAGCACCAACATTCAGTACTTC. Translation gives CATRGSGSTNIQYF.

The genes are TRBV2 and TRBJ1-5; 9 bases match TRBD1. The CDR3 contains 13 residues. In germline, CDR1 is SNHLY, CDR2 FYNNEI. The ends lost 8 bases at V and 7 bases at J; junction bases unmatched: 6. CDR3 sequence: CASQGDRVQPQHF. Here the CDR3 DNA reads TGTGCCAGCCAGGGGGACAGGGTCCAGCCCCAGCATTTT. Full variable domain (outside the CDR3, taken from reference TRBV2 and TRBJ1-5): EPEVTQTPSHQVTQMGQEVILRCVPISNHLYFYWYRQILGQKVEFLVSFYNNEISEKSEIFDDQFSVERPDGSNFTLKIRSTKLEDSAMYFCASQGDRVQPQHFGDGTRLSIL.

The chain employs TRBV6-1 and TRBJ2-7; no clear D gene. The CDR3 spans 13 residues. CDR1 and CDR2 from the germline V gene are MNHNS and SASEGT. With 7 bases removed from V and 6 bases from J, the gap between germline ends came to 16 bases. The DNA for the CDR3 is TGTGCCAGCACCCCTTCCGAGGCCTCCGAGCAGTACTTC. This gives the protein CASTPSEASEQYF.

Written as DNA, the CDR3 is TGTGCCAGCAGTCCTTCGGGACTAGCGGGGTCGGAGACCCAGTACTTC. It codes for CASSPSGLAGSETQYF. The chain uses TRBV11-2 and TRBJ2-5; 13 positions agree with TRBD2. CDR3 length equals 16 residues. CDR1 is SGHAT, CDR2 FQNNGV, per germline. V gave up 6 bases and J gave up 5 bases; unmatched junction bases: 9.

The chain links TRBV5-8 to TRBJ2-6; the match to TRBD1 covers 9 bases. This CDR3 has 18 residues. V lost 4 bases and J lost 4; bases outside the gene matches: 12. The germline V gene encodes CDR1 SGHTS and CDR2 YDEGEE. The CDR3 DNA reads as TGTGCCAGCAGCGCCGGGACAGGGATAATGTCGGGGGCCAACGTCCTGACTTTC. Protein: CASSAGTGIMSGANVLTF.

The chain couples TRBV5-1 to TRBJ2-5; D not resolved. The CDR3 covers 14 residues. With 0 bases removed from V and 2 bases from J, the gap between germline ends came to 8 bases. Per the germline V gene, CDR1 is SGHRS and CDR2 is YFSETQ. The CDR3 DNA is TGCGCCAGCAGCTTGGTTTCACTGCAAGAGACCCAGTACTTC. This translates into CASSLVSLQETQYF.

This clone came up a few times. The V gene is TRBV19, the J gene TRBJ1-6; 9 nucleotides align to TRBD1. The CDR3 length is 13 residues. Germline CDR1 LNHDA, CDR2 SQIVND (reference sequence). V was pared by 8 bases and J by 9 bases, with 5 bases of the junction left unmatched. CDR3 coding DNA: TGTGCCAGTCAGGGACAGGGAGGTTCACCCCTCCACTTT. Amino acids: CASQGQGGSPLHF.

The chain carries TRBV9 and TRBJ2-2; perhaps TRBD1 as D (6 bases). The CDR3 covers 16 residues. Per germline, CDR1 SGDLS and CDR2 YYNGEE. Trimming took 4 bases from V and 1 from J, leaving 14 bases between them. CDR3 residues: CASSPALGGNTGELFF. CDR3 nucleotides: TGTGCCAGCAGCCCCGCATTAGGGGGGAACACCGGGGAGCTGTTTTTT.